This T cell receptor beta chain stems from a study of OX40 agonist ivuxolimab in advanced cancers. Looking at the study overall: Allowance was made for prior anti-PD-1, anti-PD-L1 or anti-CTLA-4 therapy, and about 40% had some.

The assay was immunoSEQ multiplex PCR, and TCRdb's table has in-frame clones only and misses some. The repertoire holds about 55,000 clones, about 86% seen once, with about an eighth in the top ten. Per the germline V gene, CDR1 is LGHNA and CDR2 is YSLEER. Trimming pared 1 base from V and 3 bases from J, leaving 12 bases between. This CDR3 region has 15 residues. This sequence was found in an adult with an advanced solid tumor such as melanoma, head and neck, liver or kidney cancer. The sample in question was CD4+ or CD8+ T cells sorted from blood, obtained in a trial of the OX40 agonist ivuxolimab. This rearrangement joins TRBV4-3 to TRBJ1-1; perhaps TRBD1 as D (6 bases). The CDR3 is CASSQVGEGDTEAFF. The DNA for the CDR3 is TGCGCCAGCAGCCAAGTAGGGGAGGGGGACACTGAAGCTTTCTTT.